The 9 T cell receptor beta chains given below trace back to one sample, sequenced in a study of blood T cell repertoires in COVID-19. Profiling relied on immunoSEQ multiplex PCR, and the TCRdb table lists in-frame clones only, not all of them. Of 150,000 to 200,000 clones detected, 88% appear once; the ten largest clones hold about a quarter. Source material: peripheral blood. Every receptor here comes from a man aged 55 to 70 with acute or convalescent COVID-19.

The genes are TRBV27 and TRBJ1-1, with D perhaps matching TRBD1 (5 bases). Germline assignment: CDR1 MNHEY and CDR2 SMNVEV (reference sequence). The V gene lost 3 bases and the J gene lost 2 bases, with 13 bases spanning the gap. The CDR3 covers 15 residues. This chain's CDR3 is CASSFVGPDNTEAFF. CDR3 coding DNA: TGTGCCAGCAGTTTCGTGGGGCCGGATAACACTGAAGCTTTCTTT.

This rearrangement joins TRBV27 to TRBJ1-4; D perhaps matches TRBD1 (5 bases). This CDR3 region has 13 residues. V was shortened by 7 bases and J by 11 bases, with 17 bases between the two germline ends. Germline CDR1 and CDR2: MNHEY and SMNVEV (reference sequence). CDR3 in DNA: TGTGCCAGCACCTCCAGGGCTCTGGGGAAACTGTTTTTT. Residues: CASTSRALGKLFF. Full variable domain (remainder filled in from reference TRBV27 and TRBJ1-4): EAQVTQNPRYLITVTGKKLTVTCSQNMNHEYMSWYRQDPGLGLRQIYYSMNVEVTDKGDVPEGYKVSRKEKRNFPLILESPSPNQTSLYFCASTSRALGKLFFGSGTQLSVL.

This chain joins TRBV19 and TRBJ1-1, with 7 bases lining up with TRBD1. V gave up 5 bases and J gave up 1 base; unmatched junction bases: 4. CDR3 length: 14 residues. CDR1 and CDR2 from the germline V gene are LNHDA and SQIVND (reference sequence). The CDR3 DNA sequence: TGTGCCAGTAGTTCTAGACAGGGGAACACTGAAGCTTTCTTT. This encodes CASSSRQGNTEAFF. The full variable domain, completed using reference TRBV19 and TRBJ1-1, is DGGITQSPKYLFRKEGQNVTLSCEQNLNHDAMYWYRQDPGQGLRLIYYSQIVNDFQKGDIAEGYSVSREKKESFPLTVTSAQKNPTAFYLCASSSRQGNTEAFFGQGTRLTVV.

The chain employs TRBV24-1 and TRBJ1-3; D is perhaps TRBD1 (6 bases). The germline gives CDR1 KGHDR, CDR2 SFDVKD. The CDR3 covers 15 residues. Deletions cut 8 bases from V and 1 base from J, with 14 bases between. CDR3 protein: CATTKRTVSGNTIYF. The CDR3, as DNA: TGTGCCACCACTAAAAGGACAGTGTCTGGAAACACCATATATTTT.

V gene TRBV19 combines with J gene TRBJ1-3, with a tentative D call TRBD1 (5 bases). Germline V gives CDR1 LNHDA, CDR2 SQIVND (reference sequence). Trimming removed 9 bases from V and 4 bases from J, with 22 bases in between. The CDR3 extends over 16 amino acids. Here the CDR3 reads CASKVQGRGAGNTIYF. The CDR3, as DNA: TGTGCCAGCAAAGTCCAGGGAAGAGGCGCCGGAAACACCATATATTTT. The whole variable domain, filled in from reference TRBV19 and TRBJ1-3, reads DGGITQSPKYLFRKEGQNVTLSCEQNLNHDAMYWYRQDPGQGLRLIYYSQIVNDFQKGDIAEGYSVSREKKESFPLTVTSAQKNPTAFYLCASKVQGRGAGNTIYFGEGSWLTVV.

The rearrangement joins TRBV2 to TRBJ1-5, with D possibly TRBD1 on 5 matching bases. The CDR3 consists of 14 residues. Trimming took off 6 bases at V and 2 bases at J, with 11 bases between the two ends. Germline V gene sequence: CDR1 SNHLY, CDR2 FYNNEI. For the CDR3, the DNA is TGTGCCAGCAGGGCTACCAGGGGCAATCAGCCCCAGCATTTT. It is translated as CASRATRGNQPQHF.

In DNA, the CDR3 is TGTGCCACCAGTGATTCGGGACAGGGGAATTCACCCCTCCACTTT. This encodes CATSDSGQGNSPLHF. The gene calls are TRBV24-1 and TRBJ1-6; TRBD1 agrees at 10 bases. CDR1 is KGHDR, CDR2 SFDVKD, per germline. V lost 2 bases and J lost 7; bases outside the gene matches: 1. This CDR3 contains 15 residues.

V gene TRBV9 combines with J gene TRBJ2-5, with D tentatively TRBD1 (5 bases). V was trimmed by 0 bases and J by 7 bases, leaving 16 bases between them. From germline, CDR1 is SGDLS and CDR2 YYNGEE. The CDR3 length is 15 residues. The CDR3 DNA is TGTGCCAGCAGCGTAGGTGGGGCAGGAGTCGTGACCCAGTACTTC. This gives the protein CASSVGGAGVVTQYF.

The chain combines TRBV2 with TRBJ2-7; 8 bases are shared with TRBD2. CDR3 length: 14 amino acids. With V trimmed by 1 base and J by 5 bases, 4 bases remained unmatched. Germline V gene sequence: CDR1 SNHLY, CDR2 FYNNEI. CDR3 coding DNA: TGTGCCAGCAGTGAAGAACGGCGGGGGGACGAGCAGTACGTC. This encodes CASSEERRGDEQYV.